A single sample is the source of the 4 T cell receptor beta chains below, sequenced in a study of shared clonotypes between healthy human individuals. Naive CD8 cells, CD45RO-negative and positively selected for CCR7, excluded terminally differentiated effector memory CD45RA+ cells. Sequenced by immunoSEQ multiplex PCR; TCRdb stores in-frame clones only, minus some. The data contain roughly 2.1 million clones, approximately 94% of them singletons. Sequencing was performed on naive CD8+ T cells from PBMCs. These receptors all stem from a man younger than 35 in good health. Some clones in this sample may be carry-over from other donors' samples.

In this sample, this clone turned up once. V and J are TRBV19 and TRBJ1-5; tentatively, D is TRBD1 (6 bases). Germline values: CDR1 LNHDA, CDR2 SQIVND (reference sequence). CDR3 length: 15 amino acids. V gave up 3 bases and J gave up 0 bases, with 9 bases separating them. CDR3 amino acids: CASSMMGASNQPQHF. The DNA of the CDR3 is TGTGCCAGTAGTATGATGGGGGCTAGCAATCAGCCCCAGCATTTT.

The genes are TRBV28 and TRBJ2-7, with D unresolved. The CDR3 is made up of 13 amino acids. Germline loops: CDR1 MDHEN, CDR2 SYDVKM. V lost 6 bases to trimming and J lost 4 bases, with 13 bases between them. CDR3 region: CASSLTMGYEQYF. DNA of the CDR3: TGTGCCAGCAGCCTAACTATGGGTTACGAGCAGTACTTC.

This chain links TRBV28 with TRBJ2-3; 9 bases agree with TRBD2. The J segment lost 3 bases and the V segment lost 6 bases, leaving 10 bases of the junction unmatched. The CDR3 covers 16 residues. From germline, CDR1 is MDHEN and CDR2 SYDVKM. In DNA, the CDR3 is TGTGCCAGCAGCACTGGGCGGGAGGGCAATACAGATACGCAGTATTTT. It specifies CASSTGREGNTDTQYF.

The chain combines TRBV28 with TRBJ1-2; D call uncertain. The CDR3 extends over 14 amino acids. Looked up from germline, CDR1 is MDHEN and CDR2 is SYDVKM. With 6 bases removed from V and 4 bases from J, the gap between germline ends came to 15 bases. CDR3: CASSPPTSGYGYTF. The CDR3 DNA sequence: TGTGCCAGCAGCCCACCAACAAGCGGCTATGGCTACACCTTC.